This T cell receptor beta chain was recorded in a study of blood T cell repertoires in COVID-19 (TCRdb year 2020). Study-level background: Collaborator samples came from the United States, Italy and Spain and covered acute and convalescent phases of COVID-19. Samples came from the ongoing ImmuneRACE study (first 160 participants) plus 1,254 subjects from 6 global collaborators. The repertoires were released in a freely available public database intended as a resource for research on the immune response to SARS-CoV-2. Sample metadata almost always included a de-identified subject ID, COVID-19 status, age in years and sex. The dataset comprised deeply sampled blood TCRbeta repertoires from subjects exposed to, actively infected with, or recovered from COVID-19. Where available, HLA class I and class II types were taken from metadata supplied by the sample provider and were not determined by assay-based typing. The prospective study material was composed of cDNA or gDNA derived from T cells, B-cell-depleted T cells, or PBMCs.

At one collaborating source in Seattle, patients were enrolled during active infection and were followed longitudinally through the course of disease. Each collaborating institution followed its own protocols to collect whole blood in K2EDTA tubes. For TCRbeta analysis, collaborators shipped samples as frozen whole blood, isolated PBMCs, or DNA extracted from either of those sample types. Its CDR3 holds 15 amino acids, cysteine through phenylalanine. The read is trimmed to its CDR3 DNA, 45 bases read in frame from base 1. Deletion took 4 bases off V and 5 bases off J, with a span of 17 bases between the germline ends. The germline V gene (reference sequence) provides CDR1 SGHKS and CDR2 YYEKEE. Overall study results and their limits: The quantity of clinical and demographic metadata differed by source and by participant and was supplied without curation.

On this clone: The antigen it recognizes is unknown. The record has no base qualities; no much larger clone is one base away.

The immunoSEQ Assay, a bias-controlled multiplex PCR, was used to amplify TCRbeta CDR3 regions from genomic DNA. The published analysis was carried out like this. Nucleated cell counts per sample were estimated from amplification of reference gene primers within the assay. To quantify the absolute abundance of each unique TCRbeta CDR3 rearrangement, sequence reads were collapsed and filtered. For each sample, productive Simpson clonality was calculated as the square root of Simpson's diversity index across productive rearrangements. TCRdb retrieved this table from immuneACCESS and kept in-frame rearrangements only. Not all clones are present; in checked studies, unresolved V genes account for under half, and no reason is known for the remainder. V and J calls and clone size are as listed in that table; D and trimming were resolved from the DNA. The sample table records 310,000 or so clones; 88% of these occur just once. 11% of the sample rests with the top ten.

Here the chain combines TRBV5-5 and TRBJ2-3; tentative D gene TRBD1, with 6 bases matching. The sample was peripheral blood. The TCR originated in a woman aged 25-40 years with COVID-19, enrolled during active disease. The encoded CDR3 is CASSPSPGAEDTQYF. The DNA reads TGTGCCAGCAGCCCCTCACCAGGGGCTGAAGATACGCAGTATTTT.